This T cell receptor (beta chain) was documented in a study of tumor and adjacent non-tumor tissue in lung cancer (dated by TCRdb to 2017 to 2018). Regarding the complete study: The cohort included more than 9 adenocarcinoma, 2 squamous cell carcinoma and 1 small cell lung cancer patients. Among the roughly 15 patients, ages ranged from about 31 to 85 years, roughly 10 were men and 5 were women, and disease was TNM stage I to III. In total, sequencing yielded 125,075,908 productive TCRbeta reads, which works out to an average of around 4.2 million reads per sample. The study compared bulk TCRbeta repertoires from lung tumor tissue and matched distant non-tumor lung tissue of over 13 lung cancer patients. For each patient, one tumor sample and one normal lung sample were taken, giving a few dozen paired specimens that underwent TCRbeta CDR3 sequencing. Overall results and qualifications from the work: TCR diversity was significantly higher in younger patients, and greater tumor TCR diversity was associated with shorter overall survival and shorter disease-free survival. In normal lung, the top 100 clones accounted for a significantly larger cumulative share of the repertoire than in tumor tissue. Only roughly 16 patients were in the cohort, and the authors stated that larger samples and more detailed clinical data are needed. Peripheral blood was not sequenced, so blood TCRbeta repertoires were not examined in the lung cancer patients of the study. The sequencing platform is not named in the methods, and unique molecular identifiers are not mentioned. Tumor tissue showed significantly higher TCR diversity (inverse Simpson) than normal lung tissue, at about 410 vs 180 (P = 0.0075, Mann-Whitney U test).

This clonotype was picked up one time. Its antigen remains undetermined. Since a much larger clone is just one base distant, this may be a read error. Library preparation used multiplex PCR. The sequencer was an Illumina HiSeq 2500. TCRbeta libraries were built by three rounds of nested PCR using primers (Table S4), following protocols modified from ARM-PCR. Before sequencing, PCR products of 200-500 bp were excised from the gel and purified with the QIAquick gel extraction kit. The source study handled its data this way. Trimmomatic was used to clean the reads, FLASH merged the cleaned reads into complete CDR3 sequences, and MiTCR assigned the sequences to V(D)J germline segments. Clonal diversity was calculated as the inverse Simpson's index using VDJtools. In-frame sequences without a premature stop codon were defined as productive reads. TCRdb reprocessing: public reads trimmed at Q25 with fastp, clones called with MiXCR, in-frame beta chains kept. CDR3 protein duplicates are merged, each entry listing the most common genes and DNA. The V and J calls come from TCRdb's annotation, not from the publication. The table for this sample lists approximately 75,000 distinct CDR3 sequences; around 74% of them were counted only once. Of the sample, approximately 12% falls within the top ten clones.

Per the germline V gene (reference sequence), DFQATT is the CDR1 and SNEGSKA is the CDR2. Its CDR3 holds 14 amino acids, cysteine through phenylalanine. The sequence is cut down to CDR3 DNA, 42 bases in frame from base 1. Bulk unsorted tissue served as the source for RNA extraction, and RNA quality was assessed using a NanoDrop ND-1000 and an Agilent 2100. The donors were newly diagnosed lung cancer patients admitted for thoracic surgery in China from August to November 2014 who had not received prior chemotherapy. The study excluded patients who had received radiotherapy or chemotherapy before or who had another cancer at the same time. Surgical tissue pieces of 1-2 cm3 were preserved in RNAlater solution and were kept at -80 degrees C until use.

The sequence was collected from a woman aged 45-65 years with non-small cell lung cancer. The sequence is built from TRBV20-1 and TRBJ2-7; 7 central nucleotides agree with TRBD1. Sequencing was performed on lung tumor tissue. Here the CDR3 is given as CSVLRGQSSYEQHF. The sequence in DNA is TGCAGTGTCCTAAGGGGACAGAGCTCCTACGAGCAGCACTTC.